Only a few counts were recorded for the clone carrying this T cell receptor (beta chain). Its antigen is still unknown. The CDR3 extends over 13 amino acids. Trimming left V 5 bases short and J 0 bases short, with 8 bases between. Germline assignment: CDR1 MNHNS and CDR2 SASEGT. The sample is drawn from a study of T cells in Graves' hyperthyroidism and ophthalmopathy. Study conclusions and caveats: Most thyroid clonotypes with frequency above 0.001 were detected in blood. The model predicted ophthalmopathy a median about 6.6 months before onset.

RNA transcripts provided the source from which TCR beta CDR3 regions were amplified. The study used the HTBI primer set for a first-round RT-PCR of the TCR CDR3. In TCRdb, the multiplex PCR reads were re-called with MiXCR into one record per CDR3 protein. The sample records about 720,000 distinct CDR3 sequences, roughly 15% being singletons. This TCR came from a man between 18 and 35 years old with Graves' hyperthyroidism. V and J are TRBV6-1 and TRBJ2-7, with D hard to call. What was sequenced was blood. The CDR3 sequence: CASSSVNSYEQYF. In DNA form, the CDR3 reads TGTGCCAGCAGTAGTGTCAACTCCTACGAGCAGTACTTC.